This T cell receptor (beta chain) comes out of a study of radiation and T cells in renal cell carcinoma. Worth noting for this clone: Its antigen is unknown.

The study's findings and limits: Dominant CDR3 motifs occupied more repertoire in irradiated than control tumors.

Sequenced by immunoSEQ multiplex PCR; TCRdb stores in-frame clones only, minus some. This sample has over 8,500 clones, with over 60% found just once. Treatment noted: treatment-naive control, cytoreductive nephrectomy. The patient's renal cell carcinoma had clear cell pathology. Control tumor donors were several females and about a dozen males, median age around 62 years. The germline V and J ends were trimmed by 2 bases and 8 bases, with 18 bases remaining between them. Per germline, CDR1 MDHEN and CDR2 SYDVKM. CDR3 length equals 15 residues. The starting material was tumor tissue, obtained from a patient whose treatment was nephrectomy without radiotherapy. V is TRBV28 and J is TRBJ1-2, with D maybe TRBD1 (5 bases). This receptor was taken from a man in his sixties with renal cell carcinoma. The CDR3 DNA reads TGTGCCAGCAGTTTAAAGGGGCAGGGTCAAGGCGGCTACACCTTC. Its protein product is CASSLKGQGQGGYTF.